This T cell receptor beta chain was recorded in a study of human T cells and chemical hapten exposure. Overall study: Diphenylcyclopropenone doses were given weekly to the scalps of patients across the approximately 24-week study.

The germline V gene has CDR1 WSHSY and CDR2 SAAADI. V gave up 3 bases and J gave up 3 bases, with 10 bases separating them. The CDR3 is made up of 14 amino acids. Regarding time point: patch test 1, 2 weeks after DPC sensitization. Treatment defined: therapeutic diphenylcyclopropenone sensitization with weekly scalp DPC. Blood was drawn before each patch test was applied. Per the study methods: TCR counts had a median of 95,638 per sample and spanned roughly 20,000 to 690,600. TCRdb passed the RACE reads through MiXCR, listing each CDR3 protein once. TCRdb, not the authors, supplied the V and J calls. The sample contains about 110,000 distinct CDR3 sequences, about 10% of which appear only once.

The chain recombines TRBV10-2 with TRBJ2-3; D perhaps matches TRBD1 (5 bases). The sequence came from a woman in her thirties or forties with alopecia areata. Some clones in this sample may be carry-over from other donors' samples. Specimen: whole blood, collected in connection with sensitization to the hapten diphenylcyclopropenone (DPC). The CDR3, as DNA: TGCGCCAGCAGTGACAGGGTTAGGACAGATACGCAGTATTTT. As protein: CASSDRVRTDTQYF.